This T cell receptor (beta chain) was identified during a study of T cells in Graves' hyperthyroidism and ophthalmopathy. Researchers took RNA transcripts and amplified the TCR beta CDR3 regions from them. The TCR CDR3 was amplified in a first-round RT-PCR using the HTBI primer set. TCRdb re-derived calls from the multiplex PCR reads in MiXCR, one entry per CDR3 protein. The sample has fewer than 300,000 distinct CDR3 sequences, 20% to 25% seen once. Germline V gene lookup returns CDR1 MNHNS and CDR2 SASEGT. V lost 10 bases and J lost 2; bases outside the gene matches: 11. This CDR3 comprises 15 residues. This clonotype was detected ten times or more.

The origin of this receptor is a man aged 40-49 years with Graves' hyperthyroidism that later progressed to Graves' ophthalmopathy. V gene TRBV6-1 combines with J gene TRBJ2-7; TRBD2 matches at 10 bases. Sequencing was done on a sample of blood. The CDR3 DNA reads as TGTGCCACTACTAGCGGGACCCCTTTTGCCTACGAGCAGTACTTC. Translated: CATTSGTPFAYEQYF.